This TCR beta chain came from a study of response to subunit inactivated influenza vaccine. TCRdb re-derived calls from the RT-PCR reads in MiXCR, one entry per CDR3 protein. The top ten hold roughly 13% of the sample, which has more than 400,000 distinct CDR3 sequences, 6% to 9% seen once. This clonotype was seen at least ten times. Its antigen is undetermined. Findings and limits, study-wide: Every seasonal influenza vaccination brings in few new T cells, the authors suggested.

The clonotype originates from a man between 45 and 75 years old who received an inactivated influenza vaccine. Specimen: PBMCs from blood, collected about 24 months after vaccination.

In nucleotides, the CDR3 is TGTGCCAGCAGGGGATCGGACTCCTACGAGCAGTACTTC. Translated, it gives CASRGSDSYEQYF. The genes are TRBV25-1 and TRBJ2-7; D is unresolved. Germline loops: CDR1 MGHDK, CDR2 SYGVNS. V gave up 6 bases and J gave up 0 bases, with 9 bases separating them. CDR3 length equals 13 residues.